The clone carrying this T cell receptor beta chain was detected ten times or more. The target antigen is unknown. The CDR3 spans 15 residues. The V segment lost 3 bases and the J segment 3 bases; nucleotides outside the gene matches: 6. This entry is derived from a study of response to subunit inactivated influenza vaccine. Whole-study findings and limits: Each seasonal influenza vaccination, the authors suggested, recruits few new T cells.

One entry per CDR3 protein results from TCRdb running MiXCR on the RT-PCR reads. The data hold some 500,000 distinct CDR3 sequences, with about 15% observed a single time. The rearrangement links TRBV12-3 or TRBV12-4 to TRBJ2-3; 7 bases match TRBD2. The receptor's source is a man aged 50-75 years who received an inactivated influenza vaccine. Specimen: CD4+ T cells sorted from PBMCs, collected less than 30 months after vaccination. CDR3 in DNA: TGTGCCAGCAGTTTTGGCGGGAGAGGAACAGATACGCAGTATTTT. This codes for CASSFGGRGTDTQYF.